Reported below is one TCR beta chain. Antigen: not known. The sample comes from a study of post-analysis software for immune sequencing data. Study-level background: Relapsing-remitting, secondary progressive and progressive-relapsing multiple sclerosis were all included among the disease courses. Study-level results: Strong co-clustering by F measure was evident for samples that had been prepared in the same batch. When patients were compared with controls, about 5 TRBV segments were more frequent, TRBV5-6, TRBV5-1 and TRBV20-1 among them. Significantly lower normalized Chao1 diversity was seen in multiple sclerosis patients than in controls.

Prepared TCR beta cDNA libraries contained unique molecular identifiers. T cells, 1 to 10 million of them, yielded a few hundred thousand cDNA molecules. A single record per CDR3 protein comes from TCRdb applying MiXCR to the PCR reads. Among hundreds of thousands of distinct CDR3 sequences, 25% to 30% were seen once, and the ten largest hold approximately 0.6%. V lost 2 bases and J 1 base, leaving 11 bases between the germline ends. This CDR3 spans 15 amino acids. Germline V gene data show CDR1 as SEHNR and CDR2 as FQNEAQ (reference sequence). The source is a girl aged 5 to 17 with multiple sclerosis. The sample taken for sequencing was blood. The gene calls are TRBV7-9 and TRBJ1-1; no definite D call. The CDR3 sequence: CASSLSAGKNTEAFF. The CDR3 DNA sequence: TGTGCCAGCAGCTTATCGGCCGGGAAGAACACTGAAGCTTTCTTT.